The 3 T cell receptor beta chains listed next were all sequenced from one sample in a study of shared clonotypes between healthy human individuals. Measured with immunoSEQ multiplex PCR; TCRdb has only the in-frame clones, and not every one. This sample carries approximately 2.3 million clones, about 92% of them seen once, and the ten largest clones take 0.39%. Specimen: naive CD4+ T cells from PBMCs. Subset noted: CD45RA+ positively selected. The source is a man in his late teens or twenties in good health. Some clones in this sample may be carry-over from other donors' samples.

The chain carries TRBV5-1 and TRBJ2-5, with TRBD2 matching over 10 bases. Germline trimming cut 2 bases from V and 5 bases from J; bases unmatched to any gene: 3. Germline V gene sequence: CDR1 SGHRS, CDR2 YFSETQ. There are 14 residues in the CDR3. For the CDR3, the DNA is TGCGCCAGCAGCTTTAGCGGGAGGCTGGAGACCCAGTACTTC. It encodes CASSFSGRLETQYF.

The chain employs TRBV6-5 and TRBJ2-7; a possible D gene is TRBD2 (6 bases). The germline gives CDR1 MNHEY, CDR2 SVGAGI. CDR3 length: 15 residues. The V end was cut by 2 bases, the J end by 2 bases, with 13 bases between. CDR3 in DNA: TGTGCCAGCAGTTACGGGAGCGGGCGGACCTACGAGCAGTACTTC. Protein: CASSYGSGRTYEQYF.

This clone was detected a few times. The V gene is TRBV10-1, the J gene TRBJ1-1, with D hard to call. Germline V gives CDR1 WNHNN, CDR2 SYGVQD (reference sequence). The CDR3 is made up of 13 amino acids. V lost 6 bases to trimming and J lost 5 bases, with 13 bases between them. In nucleotides, the CDR3 is TGCGCCAGCAGGCCCGGAGTAGGGACTGAAGCTTTCTTT. It is translated as CASRPGVGTEAFF.